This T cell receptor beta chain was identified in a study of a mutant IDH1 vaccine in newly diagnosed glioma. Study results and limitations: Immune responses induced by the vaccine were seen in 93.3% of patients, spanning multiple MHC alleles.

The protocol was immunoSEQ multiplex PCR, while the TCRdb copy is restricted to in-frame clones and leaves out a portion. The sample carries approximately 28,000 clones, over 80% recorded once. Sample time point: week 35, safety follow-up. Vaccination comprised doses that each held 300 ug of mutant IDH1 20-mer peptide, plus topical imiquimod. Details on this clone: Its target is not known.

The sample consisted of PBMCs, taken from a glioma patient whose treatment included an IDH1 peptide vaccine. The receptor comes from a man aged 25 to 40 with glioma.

CDR3: CASSLLAGGYNEQFF. The CDR3 nucleotides are TGTGCCAGCAGCTTGTTGGCAGGGGGATACAATGAGCAGTTCTTC. The chain carries TRBV5-6 and TRBJ2-1; TRBD1 agrees at 7 bases. Trimming cost V 1 base and J 4 bases; bases outside gene matches: 5. Germline V gene data show CDR1 as SGHDT and CDR2 as YYEEEE. The CDR3 spans 15 residues. The complete variable domain, with remaining parts taken from reference TRBV5-6 and TRBJ2-1, reads DAGVTQSPTHLIKTRGQQVTLRCSPKSGHDTVSWYQQALGQGPQFIFQYYEEEERQRGNFPDRFSGHQFPNYSSELNVNALLLGDSALYLCASSLLAGGYNEQFFGPGTRLTVL.